The 28 T cell receptor beta chains listed next were all sequenced from one sample in a study of control samples from healthy donors and cancer patients. Method: immunoSEQ multiplex PCR; TCRdb's copy keeps in-frame clones and lacks some. Among approximately 81,000 clones listed, approximately 94% were seen once. The sample taken for sequencing was blood. The source of these receptors is a woman between 18 and 29 years old in good health.

The rearrangement uses TRBV19 and TRBJ2-7; the D gene could be TRBD1 or TRBD2 (5 bases each). CDR1 is LNHDA and CDR2 is SQIVND in the germline V gene (reference sequence). V was shortened by 5 bases and J by 1 base, with 12 bases between the two germline ends. CDR3 length: 14 residues. The DNA for the CDR3 is TGTGCCAGTAGTTGGGGACGTACGTCCTACGAGCAGTACTTC. It encodes CASSWGRTSYEQYF.

This CDR3 reads CASSLYPGQGRNEQFF. The DNA of the CDR3 is TGTGCCAGCAGCTTATATCCGGGACAGGGACGAAATGAGCAGTTCTTC. V gene TRBV11-1 combines with J gene TRBJ2-1, with 9 bases matching TRBD1. In germline, CDR1 is SGHAT, CDR2 FQDESV (reference sequence). The CDR3 has 16 amino acids. The junction had 9 bases not matched to a gene; V was cut back by 2 bases and J by 7 bases.

The V and J genes are TRBV4-1 and TRBJ1-1; D is unclear. The V end lost 9 bases, the J end lost 0 bases, and 17 bases lay between the germline ends. The germline V gene encodes CDR1 MGHRA and CDR2 YSYEKL. The CDR3 runs 15 residues. CDR3 bases: TGCGCCAGTAGACAAATCGGGCAGTTGAACACTGAAGCTTTCTTT. This gives the protein CASRQIGQLNTEAFF.

The rearrangement uses TRBV2 and TRBJ2-3, with TRBD2 identical over 7 bases. CDR3 size: 12 residues. With 7 bases clipped from V and 5 bases from J, the junction kept 3 bases outside the gene matches. Germline V lookup: CDR1 SNHLY, CDR2 FYNNEI. The CDR3 nucleotides are TGTGCCAGCACCGGACTAGTAGATACGCAGTATTTT. It translates to CASTGLVDTQYF.

The chain carries TRBV10-3 and TRBJ2-2; either TRBD1 or TRBD2 may fit D (5 bases each). Trimming removed 7 bases at V and 6 bases at J, with 15 bases between. Per the germline V gene, CDR1 is ENHRY and CDR2 is SYGVKD. The CDR3 is 14 amino acids. CDR3 in DNA: TGTGCCATCAAATACGGGACCGACTCCGGGGAGCTGTTTTTT. Residues: CAIKYGTDSGELFF.

V and J are TRBV14 and TRBJ2-3; D gene ambiguous. The CDR3 has 15 residues. Germline CDR1 SGHDN, CDR2 FVKESK. Trimming removed 1 base from V and 0 bases from J, with 8 bases in between. The CDR3 coding sequence is TGTGCCAGCAGCCAAGGCGCCACTAGCACAGATACGCAGTATTTT. It yields the protein CASSQGATSTDTQYF.

The V gene is TRBV18, the J gene TRBJ2-3, with D perhaps TRBD2 (5 bases). The length of the CDR3 is 15 residues. Trimming stripped 2 bases from V and 6 bases from J, with 15 bases between. Germline V CDR1 and CDR2: KGHSH, LQKENI. The CDR3 DNA follows: TGTGCCAGCTCACCAAGAGGGAGAGACACGGATACGCAGTATTTT. Translating gives CASSPRGRDTDTQYF.

The rearrangement uses TRBV27 and TRBJ2-3; TRBD1 matches at 9 bases. Germline assignment: CDR1 MNHEY and CDR2 SMNVEV (reference sequence). After removal of 3 bases from V and 4 bases from J, the junction contained 2 bases not matched to a gene. The CDR3 runs 14 residues. Here the CDR3 DNA reads TGTGCCAGCAGTTTTCGACAGGGGGCAGATACGCAGTATTTT. It is translated as CASSFRQGADTQYF.

V and J are TRBV7-2 and TRBJ2-5; the D gene is possibly TRBD1 (8 bases). Germline lookup yields CDR1 SGHTA and CDR2 FQGNSA. The CDR3 has 15 residues. V dropped 4 bases and J dropped 4 bases, with 16 bases sitting between them. The CDR3, as DNA: TGTGCCAGCAGCTCCTGGACAGGGAGGGGAGAGACCCAGTACTTC. It is translated as CASSSWTGRGETQYF. Variable domain in full (rest from reference TRBV7-2 and TRBJ2-5): GAGVSQSPSNKVTEKGKDVELRCDPISGHTALYWYRQSLGQGLEFLIYFQGNSAPDKSGLPSDRFSAERTGGSVSTLTIQRTQQEDSAVYLCASSSWTGRGETQYFGPGTRLLVL.

J is TRBJ1-1 and V is TRBV6-5, with no clear D. Germline CDR1 is MNHEY and CDR2 is SVGAGI. This CDR3 contains 11 residues. Trimming stripped 7 bases from V and 1 base from J, with 4 bases between. CDR3 coding DNA: TGTGCCAGCATAAGGAACACTGAAGCTTTCTTT. It is translated as CASIRNTEAFF.

V usage is TRBV6-5 and J usage is TRBJ2-3, with D perhaps TRBD1 (6 bases). CDR3 length: 15 residues. Trimming took off 10 bases at V and 2 bases at J, with 19 bases between the two ends. From germline, CDR1 is MNHEY and CDR2 SVGAGI. This CDR3 is CAIITDSSNTDTQYF. The DNA of the CDR3 is TGTGCCATCATCACGGACAGCTCAAACACAGATACGCAGTATTTT.

The chain links TRBV29-1 to TRBJ2-3; D is possibly TRBD1 or TRBD2 (7 bases each). The ends were cut back, 0 bases at V and 2 bases at J, with 15 bases in the middle. The germline V gene has CDR1 SQVTM and CDR2 ANQGSEA. This CDR3 comprises 16 residues. As DNA, the CDR3 is TGCAGCGTTGAAGAATGGGGGGAGGGGGCCACAGATACGCAGTATTTT. Protein sequence: CSVEEWGEGATDTQYF.

This chain connects TRBV18 to TRBJ1-1; tentatively, D is TRBD1 (6 bases). The V gene lost 1 base and the J gene lost 1 base, with 13 bases spanning the gap. The CDR3 covers 16 residues. CDR1 is KGHSH, CDR2 LQKENI, per germline. The CDR3 loop is CASSPLVGGANTEAFF. As DNA, the CDR3 is TGTGCCAGCTCACCACTCGTCGGGGGCGCGAACACTGAAGCTTTCTTT.

The rearrangement links TRBV9 to TRBJ1-2, with 9 bases matching TRBD1. The ends lost 3 bases at V and 3 bases at J; junction bases unmatched: 6. Germline V lookup: CDR1 SGDLS, CDR2 YYNGEE. CDR3 size: 15 residues. CDR3 sequence reads: CASSGYRGQDYGYTF. In nucleotides, the CDR3 is TGTGCCAGCAGCGGATACAGGGGGCAGGACTATGGCTACACCTTC. Full variable domain (rest looked up from reference TRBV9 and TRBJ1-2): DSGVTQTPKHLITATGQRVTLRCSPRSGDLSVYWYQQSLDQGLQFLIQYYNGEERAKGNILERFSAQQFPDLHSELNLSSLELGDSALYFCASSGYRGQDYGYTFGSGTRLTVV.

This chain connects TRBV5-1 to TRBJ2-3; a weak D match, TRBD2 (6 bases). Looked up from germline, CDR1 is SGHRS and CDR2 is YFSETQ. The length of the CDR3 is 17 residues. Trimming removed 4 bases from V and 2 bases from J, with 20 bases in between. CDR3 loop: CASSKALGGSLTDTQYF. The CDR3 nucleotides are TGCGCCAGCAGCAAAGCGCTCGGGGGTTCCCTCACAGATACGCAGTATTTT. Based on the CDR3 plus reference TRBV5-1 and TRBJ2-3, the full variable domain is KAGVTQTPRYLIKTRGQQVTLSCSPISGHRSVSWYQQTPGQGLQFLFEYFSETQRNKGNFPGRFSGRQFSNSRSEMNVSTLELGDSALYLCASSKALGGSLTDTQYFGPGTRLTVL.

This chain connects TRBV24-1 to TRBJ1-2; the D gene is possibly TRBD1 (6 bases). The CDR3 is 13 residues long. The germline V and J ends were trimmed by 7 bases and 2 bases, with 10 bases remaining between them. Germline CDR1 and CDR2: KGHDR and SFDVKD. CDR3 nucleotides: TGTGCCACCAGCTCAACAGGGAACTATGGCTACACCTTC. This encodes CATSSTGNYGYTF.

Here the CDR3 DNA reads TGCAGCGTTCGTGGACAGGTAGAGGGCGAGCAGTACTTC. This sequence encodes CSVRGQVEGEQYF. The V gene is TRBV29-1, the J gene TRBJ2-7, with 7 bases identical to TRBD1. The V segment lost 5 bases and the J segment 6 bases; nucleotides outside the gene matches: 10. The CDR3 runs 13 residues. In germline, CDR1 is SQVTM, CDR2 ANQGSEA.

The chain links TRBV7-3 to TRBJ2-1; 13 bases line up with TRBD2. From germline, CDR1 is SGHTA and CDR2 FQGTGA. The length of the CDR3 is 16 residues. With V trimmed by 5 bases and J by 12 bases, 13 bases remained unmatched. The CDR3 bases are TGTGCCAGCAGCATAGAAGTAGGACTAGCGGGAGTTACGCAGTTCTTC. It translates to CASSIEVGLAGVTQFF.

The chain uses TRBV4-1 and TRBJ2-1; D is unclear. With 5 bases removed from V and 2 bases from J, the gap between germline ends came to 16 bases. CDR1 and CDR2 (germline): MGHRA, YSYEKL. The length of the CDR3 is 16 residues. The CDR3 here is CASSYQVAGTYNEQFF. CDR3 nucleotides: TGCGCCAGCAGCTACCAAGTGGCTGGGACCTACAATGAGCAGTTCTTC.

This chain joins TRBV4-3 and TRBJ2-1, with a possible D match to TRBD2 (6 bases). The CDR3 has 19 amino acids. Germline V gene data show CDR1 as LGHNA and CDR2 as YSLEER. V lost 0 bases and J 3 bases, leaving 21 bases between the germline ends. The CDR3 nucleotides read TGCGCCAGCAGCCAAGATTCCTCCTCTAGCGCCAAGGTCTACAATGAGCAGTTCTTC. It encodes CASSQDSSSSAKVYNEQFF.

This clone was observed a handful of times. The chain uses TRBV6-4 and TRBJ2-5; TRBD2 aligns across 12 bases. CDR3 size: 15 residues. The V gene's germline CDR1 is MRHNA and CDR2 SNTAGT. J lost 3 bases, V lost 3 bases, and 2 bases had no gene match. CDR3 sequence (DNA): TGTGCCAGCAGTGAGACTAGCGGGGGTAAAGAGACCCAGTACTTC. It translates to CASSETSGGKETQYF.

This rearrangement joins TRBV28 to TRBJ1-5; 7 positions agree with TRBD1. Germline V gene data show CDR1 as MDHEN and CDR2 as SYDVKM. The CDR3 has 14 residues. Trimming removed 6 bases from V and 6 bases from J; junction bases left unmatched: 8. CDR3 loop: CASRPQGLGQPQHF. CDR3 nucleotide sequence: TGTGCCAGCAGGCCACAGGGGCTTGGTCAGCCCCAGCATTTT.

The chain carries TRBV19 and TRBJ1-5; D remains ambiguous. Trimming cost V 5 bases and J 4 bases, with 15 bases left between them. Germline V CDR1 and CDR2: LNHDA, SQIVND (reference sequence). The CDR3 has 15 amino acids. CDR3 bases: TGTGCCAGTAGTCCAGCGGGGAGGGATAATCAGCCCCAGCATTTT. Amino acid sequence: CASSPAGRDNQPQHF.

The chain has TRBV5-1 and TRBJ2-1; no clear D gene. The length of the CDR3 is 12 residues. V was shortened by 1 base and J by 8 bases, with 7 bases between the two germline ends. Germline CDR1 SGHRS, CDR2 YFSETQ. The CDR3 sequence is CASSLYSHEQFF. DNA of the CDR3: TGCGCCAGCAGCTTGTACTCCCATGAGCAGTTCTTC.

This chain connects TRBV20-1 to TRBJ1-4; no clear D. The germline CDR1 and CDR2 sequences are DFQATT and SNEGSKA (reference sequence). This CDR3 has 14 residues. The ends were cut back, 3 bases at V and 5 bases at J, with 13 bases in the middle. The CDR3 spells CSASSILENEKLFF. The CDR3 DNA is TGCAGTGCTAGTTCCATCTTAGAGAATGAAAAACTGTTTTTT.

This chain uses TRBV19 with TRBJ2-7, with D maybe TRBD2 (6 bases). CDR1 and CDR2 from the germline V gene are LNHDA and SQIVND (reference sequence). The CDR3 extends over 15 amino acids. Trimming left V 0 bases short and J 0 bases short, with 9 bases between. CDR3 loop: CASSIERGISYEQYF. The CDR3 DNA is TGTGCCAGTAGTATAGAACGGGGGATCTCCTACGAGCAGTACTTC.

This clone was counted only a few times. The J gene is TRBJ1-5, the V gene TRBV3-1 (or the pseudogene TRBV3-2); no clear D gene. Between the trimmed V and J ends, which lost 1 base and 2 bases, there was a span of 9 bases. Germline V gene sequence: CDR1 LGHDT, CDR2 YNNKEL (reference sequence). This CDR3 is 15 amino acids long. In DNA, the CDR3 is TGTGCCAGCAGCCAAGTATCCGGAGGCAATCAGCCCCAGCATTTT. This translates into CASSQVSGGNQPQHF.

The V and J genes are TRBV6-1 and TRBJ1-6; no firm D call. Germline values: CDR1 MNHNS, CDR2 SASEGT. Trimming took 0 bases from V and 6 from J, leaving 15 bases between them. The CDR3 length is 17 residues. The DNA of the CDR3 is TGTGCCAGCAGTGAAGCATTTCAGGTCCTAACTAATTCACCCCTCCACTTT. This encodes CASSEAFQVLTNSPLHF.